This is a list of T cell receptor beta chains from one sample in a study of T-cell reconstitution after alpha-beta-depleted transplantation in children. TCRdb passed the PCR reads through MiXCR, listing each CDR3 protein once. The table records around 250,000 distinct CDR3 sequences, approximately 8% of them present only once. The source material was PBMCs, mostly from graft donor cells, sampled 180 days after TCRalphabeta/CD19-depleted stem cell transplant. The receptors were sampled from a male patient aged 10-17 years who had a stem cell transplant for acute lymphoblastic leukemia, so the T cells may come from the graft donor. Both conserved end residues are part of each CDR3. Each record gives: CDR3 DNA, CDR3 protein, clone size, J gene, D gene, V gene. D genes are given only for firm matches. Size is stated for part of the rows, as once, few or many counts, or as a class when the clone is expanded.

TGTGCCAGCAGCCAAGAATACAGCACAGATACGCAGTATTTT	CASSQEYSTDTQYF	many	TRBJ2-3	.	TRBV4-2
TGCGCCAGCAGCTTGGGGACAGGGAACCAGCCCCAGCATTTT	CASSLGTGNQPQHF	many	TRBJ1-5	TRBD1	TRBV5-1
TGTGCCAGCATCCGAGCAGATACGCAGTATTTT	CASIRADTQYF	many	TRBJ2-3	.	TRBV2
TGCAGCTGGGGGCAGGGGGCTAGGGAGACCCAGTACTTC	CSWGQGARETQYF	many	TRBJ2-5	TRBD1	TRBV29-1
TGCGCCAGCAGCCCAAATGGAGGGAAGAGGAGCACCGGGGAGCTGTTTTTT	CASSPNGGKRSTGELFF	many	TRBJ2-2	.	TRBV5-1
TGTGCCAGCGGGACGTTCGCAACTAATGAAAAACTGTTTTTT	CASGTFATNEKLFF	many	TRBJ1-4	.	TRBV2
TGTGCCAGCTCGCCTGGGACAGCCGTAGCCAAAAACATTCAGTACTTC	CASSPGTAVAKNIQYF	many	TRBJ2-4	TRBD1	TRBV18
TGTGCCAGCAGTTACTCCTTAGCAGGAGTGGATGGCTACACCTTC	CASSYSLAGVDGYTF	many	TRBJ1-2	.	TRBV6-2/TRBV6-3
TGTGCCAGCAGCTTATTTAGGACAGGGAGGAGTATGAACACTGAAGCTTTCTTT	CASSLFRTGRSMNTEAFF	many	TRBJ1-1	TRBD1	TRBV5-8
TGTGCCAGCAGTTCATCACCGTGGTCCAAAAACATTCAGTACTTC	CASSSSPWSKNIQYF	many	TRBJ2-4	.	TRBV28
TGTGCCAGCAGCCCCAGGGTTCACTACGAGCAGTACTTC	CASSPRVHYEQYF	many	TRBJ2-7	.	TRBV7-2
TGTGCCAGCTCACCAGGGAGCGGCGGAGAGACCCAGTACTTC	CASSPGSGGETQYF	many	TRBJ2-5	.	TRBV18
TGTGCCATCAGTGTAGGTGGGACTAGCAAAGATACGCAGTATTTT	CAISVGGTSKDTQYF	.	TRBJ2-3	TRBD2	TRBV10-3
TGCAGCGTTGCTTGGACGGGCAGCTCCTACAATGAGCAGTTCTTC	CSVAWTGSSYNEQFF	many	TRBJ2-1	.	TRBV29-1
TGTGCCAGCAGCTTATCAGGGGGAGGAGGCACTGAAGCTTTCTTT	CASSLSGGGGTEAFF	many	TRBJ1-1	TRBD1	TRBV7-3
TGTGCCAGCAGCCTGGCGATTAGCGGGGCCTCCTACAATGAGCAGTTCTTC	CASSLAISGASYNEQFF	many	TRBJ2-1	TRBD2	TRBV5-5
TGTGCCAGCAGTTCCCAGGGCTACGCAAACACCGGGGAGCTGTTTTTT	CASSSQGYANTGELFF	many	TRBJ2-2	.	TRBV12-3/TRBV12-4
TGTGCCAGCAGCCTCGGGACAGGGCCGAGGCCCCTCCACTTT	CASSLGTGPRPLHF	many	TRBJ1-6	TRBD1	TRBV11-2
TGTGCCAGCAGTGTTTGGACTCCCGTCCGTAATACTGAAGCTTTCTTT	CASSVWTPVRNTEAFF	few	TRBJ1-1	.	TRBV28
TGCAGTGCTCCATTGCTGGGGGCTGGGGCCAACGTCCTGACTTTC	CSAPLLGAGANVLTF	many	TRBJ2-6	.	TRBV20-1
TGTGCCAGCAGCGTAGGGGGGGTTCAGCCCCAGCATTTT	CASSVGGVQPQHF	many	TRBJ1-5	.	TRBV9
TGTGCCAGCAGCTTAGGGCTAGCGGGAAGGAATGAGCAGTTCTTC	CASSLGLAGRNEQFF	many	TRBJ2-1	TRBD2	TRBV11-2
TGTGCCAGCAGCCAAACAGGGGGCGGCGAGACCCAGTACTTC	CASSQTGGGETQYF	many	TRBJ2-5	TRBD1	TRBV3-1
TGCAGTGCTAGAGGGGGGGGGGTTAGGGAGACCCAGTACTTC	CSARGGGVRETQYF	.	TRBJ2-5	TRBD2	TRBV20-1
TGTGCCAGCAGTTTGATTTTCAGGATGATGAACACTGAAGCTTTCTTT	CASSLIFRMMNTEAFF	many	TRBJ1-1	.	TRBV28
TGTGCCAGCAGCGTCAGCGGGGAGCGGGAGGGCCTAGAGACCCAGTACTTC	CASSVSGEREGLETQYF	many	TRBJ2-5	TRBD2	TRBV9
TGCAGTGCTAAAAAAAGCGGGGACAATGAGCAGTTCTTC	CSAKKSGDNEQFF	many	TRBJ2-1	TRBD2	TRBV20-1
TGTGCCAGCAGCCTTTCCCGGGACAATGATGGCTACACCTTC	CASSLSRDNDGYTF	.	TRBJ1-2	.	TRBV28
TGTGCCAGCAGCCTCCGCAGAGGACAGGGATCAGAGACCCAGTACTTC	CASSLRRGQGSETQYF	many	TRBJ2-5	TRBD1	TRBV7-2
TGTGCCAGCAGCTTTGTCTCCCACTCCTACAATGAGCAGTTCTTC	CASSFVSHSYNEQFF	many	TRBJ2-1	.	TRBV7-3
TGTGCCAGCAGTTTAGGAGGGACTGAAGCTGGCTACACCTTC	CASSLGGTEAGYTF	many	TRBJ1-2	.	TRBV12-3/TRBV12-4
TGTGCCAGCAGGGAGGTGACAGTCCCACTCTATGGCTACACCTTC	CASREVTVPLYGYTF	many	TRBJ1-2	.	TRBV2
TGTGCCATCACTACGGCAGGGGGGAGTCCTAGCGAGCAGTACTTC	CAITTAGGSPSEQYF	many	TRBJ2-7	.	TRBV10-3
TGTGCCAGCAGCCAAGCCGTCAGGTCCAGGAACACTGAAGCTTTCTTT	CASSQAVRSRNTEAFF	many	TRBJ1-1	.	TRBV14
TGTGCCACCAGTGACTGGGGGGACAGGGGCAATGAGCAGTTCTTC	CATSDWGDRGNEQFF	many	TRBJ2-1	TRBD1	TRBV24-1